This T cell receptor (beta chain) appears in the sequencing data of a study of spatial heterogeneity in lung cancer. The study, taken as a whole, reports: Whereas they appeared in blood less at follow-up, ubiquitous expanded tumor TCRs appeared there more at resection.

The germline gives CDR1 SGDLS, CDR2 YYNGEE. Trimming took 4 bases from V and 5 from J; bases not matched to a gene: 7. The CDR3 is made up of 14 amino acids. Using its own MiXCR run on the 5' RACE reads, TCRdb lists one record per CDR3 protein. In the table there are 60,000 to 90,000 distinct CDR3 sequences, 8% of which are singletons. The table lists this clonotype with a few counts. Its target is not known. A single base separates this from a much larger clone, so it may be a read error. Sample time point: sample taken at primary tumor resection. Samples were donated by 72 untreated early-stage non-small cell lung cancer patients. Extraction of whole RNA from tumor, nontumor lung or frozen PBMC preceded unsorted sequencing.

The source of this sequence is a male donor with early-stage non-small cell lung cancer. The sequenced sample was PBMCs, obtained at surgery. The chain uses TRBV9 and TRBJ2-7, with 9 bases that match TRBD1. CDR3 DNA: TGTGCCAGCAGCCCCTGGGACAGGGTCCACGAGCAGTACTTC. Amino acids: CASSPWDRVHEQYF. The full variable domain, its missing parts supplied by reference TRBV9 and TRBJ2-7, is DSGVTQTPKHLITATGQRVTLRCSPRSGDLSVYWYQQSLDQGLQFLIQYYNGEERAKGNILERFSAQQFPDLHSELNLSSLELGDSALYFCASSPWDRVHEQYFGPGTRLTVT.